The next 10 T cell receptor beta chains were all read from a single sample in a study of blood T cell repertoires in COVID-19. Clones were sequenced by immunoSEQ multiplex PCR, and TCRdb holds only the in-frame ones, with some missing. The sample includes 250,000 to 400,000 clones, around 90% of them seen just once. The sample comprised peripheral blood. All receptors come from a woman under 40 with COVID-19, enrolled during active disease.

The rearrangement joins TRBV24-1 to TRBJ2-5, with a weak D call TRBD2 (5 bases). The CDR3 spans 14 residues. Trimming removed 3 bases from V and 5 bases from J, with 12 bases in between. The V gene's germline CDR1 is KGHDR and CDR2 SFDVKD. CDR3 protein: CATSDESRGETQYF. The CDR3 DNA reads as TGTGCCACCAGTGATGAATCTCGCGGGGAGACCCAGTACTTC.

This clone was seen just once. The chain uses TRBV5-5 and TRBJ2-5; 10 bases align to TRBD1. The CDR3 runs 15 residues. Germline trimming cut 1 base from V and 5 bases from J; bases unmatched to any gene: 5. Germline V gives CDR1 SGHKS, CDR2 YYEKEE (reference sequence). The CDR3 protein is CASSLTGTGEETQYF. CDR3 DNA: TGTGCCAGCAGCTTGACCGGGACAGGGGAGGAGACCCAGTACTTC.

V and J are TRBV19 and TRBJ2-2; 9 nucleotides align to TRBD2. The V and J ends lost 2 bases and 8 bases, in that order; junction bases with no gene match: 9. The CDR3 length is 16 residues. From germline, CDR1 is LNHDA and CDR2 SQIVND (reference sequence). CDR3: CASSIRLAGIAGELFF. CDR3 nucleotides: TGTGCCAGTAGTATAAGGCTAGCGGGAATAGCAGGGGAGCTGTTTTTT.

The J gene is TRBJ1-1, the V gene TRBV15; no reliable D call. The CDR3 consists of 14 residues. Germline V gene data show CDR1 as LNHNV and CDR2 as YYDKDF (reference sequence). V lost 3 bases and J 4 bases, leaving 12 bases between the germline ends. CDR3 residues: CATSRDERATEAFF. In nucleotides, the CDR3 is TGTGCCACCAGCAGGGACGAGAGGGCCACTGAAGCTTTCTTT.

The rearrangement links TRBV30 to TRBJ1-1; D gene uncertain. From germline, CDR1 is GTSNPN and CDR2 SVGIG (reference sequence). The CDR3 contains 11 residues. The ends were cut back, 8 bases at V and 1 base at J, with 8 bases in the middle. DNA of the CDR3: TGTGCCATACAGAGGAACACTGAAGCTTTCTTT. Translating gives CAIQRNTEAFF.

CDR3 bases: TGTGCCACCAGCAGAGAACAGATGAACACTGAAGCTTTCTTT. It codes for CATSREQMNTEAFF. The chain recombines TRBV15 with TRBJ1-1; D not resolved. The CDR3 length is 14 residues. Germline V lookup: CDR1 LNHNV, CDR2 YYDKDF (reference sequence). V was cut by 0 bases and J by 0 bases, with 5 bases left in between.

The chain recombines TRBV19 with TRBJ1-1; 7 nucleotides agree with TRBD1. This CDR3 is 14 amino acids long. V was clipped by 6 bases and J by 0 bases; unmatched bases: 4. Germline CDR1 and CDR2: LNHDA and SQIVND (reference sequence). The CDR3 here is CASSRQGLNTEAFF. The CDR3 bases are TGTGCCAGTAGCCGACAGGGATTGAACACTGAAGCTTTCTTT. The variable domain in full, completed from reference TRBV19 and TRBJ1-1, reads DGGITQSPKYLFRKEGQNVTLSCEQNLNHDAMYWYRQDPGQGLRLIYYSQIVNDFQKGDIAEGYSVSREKKESFPLTVTSAQKNPTAFYLCASSRQGLNTEAFFGQGTRLTVV.

The chain links TRBV30 to TRBJ2-7, with D maybe TRBD1 (6 bases). Germline loops: CDR1 GTSNPN, CDR2 SVGIG (reference sequence). Between the trimmed V and J ends, which lost 8 bases and 3 bases, there was a span of 14 bases. The CDR3 is made up of 12 amino acids. CDR3 loop: CAGAGEGYEQYF. The CDR3 bases are TGTGCCGGCGCAGGGGAAGGCTACGAGCAGTACTTC. The full variable domain, its missing parts supplied by reference TRBV30 and TRBJ2-7, is SQTIHQWPATLVQPVGSPLSLECTVEGTSNPNLYWYRQAAGRGLQLLFYSVGIGQISSEVPQNLSASRPQDRQFILSSKKLLLSDSGFYLCAGAGEGYEQYFGPGTRLTVT.

The V call is TRBV19, the J call TRBJ2-3; D might be TRBD2 (5 bases). Germline CDR1 LNHDA, CDR2 SQIVND (reference sequence). The CDR3 is 17 amino acids. Trimming removed 4 bases from V and 2 bases from J, with 19 bases in between. In DNA form, the CDR3 reads TGTGCCAGTAGTACTCCGCCCAGCGGAATATACACAGATACGCAGTATTTT. Encoded protein: CASSTPPSGIYTDTQYF.

The chain carries TRBV2 and TRBJ1-5; 7 positions match TRBD1. This CDR3 region has 14 residues. Per germline, CDR1 SNHLY and CDR2 FYNNEI. Trimming cost V 8 bases and J 7 bases; bases outside gene matches: 11. CDR3 sequence reads: CASSRDRELQPQHF. The CDR3 coding sequence is TGTGCCAGCTCTCGAGACAGGGAACTACAGCCCCAGCATTTT.